Sequencing of this TCR beta chain was carried out in a study of tumor-infiltrating lymphocytes in primary liver carcinoma. The overall study: Surgical resection served as treatment for the primary liver carcinoma of these patients.

Out of unsorted whole blood came the blood RNA, and germline DNA was extracted as well. The collection of 3 to 4 milliliters of peripheral blood preceded surgery. Trimming cost V 4 bases and J 5 bases, with 17 bases left between them. CDR3 length: 15 amino acids. Germline lookup yields CDR1 MNHNY and CDR2 SVGAGI (reference sequence). Study results and limitations: For tumor-adjacent and tumor-blood pairs, overlap was less than that seen for tumor region pairs.

This clonotype was detected only once. The antigen is not known. The authors made TCR beta cDNA from approximately 500 ng total RNA with a constant-region primer. A slightly modified ARM-PCR protocol with three nested multiplex PCR rounds produced these TCR beta libraries. Two initial PCR rounds of roughly 10 cycles each paired TRBV1-TRBV30 forward primers with a C-beta reverse primer. From the multiplex PCR reads, TCRdb called clonotypes with MiXCR, one entry per CDR3 protein. Of just over 300,000 distinct CDR3 sequences listed, approximately 58% are singletons. The source material was peripheral blood. This TCR was recovered from a woman aged 30 to 39 with primary liver carcinoma and hepatitis B virus infection. The chain combines TRBV6-6 with TRBJ2-5, with D perhaps matching TRBD2 (7 bases). DNA for the CDR3: TGTGCCAGCAGTTCGCGTCGGGGGGCACGGGAGACCCAGTACTTC. It specifies CASSSRRGARETQYF.